The clone carrying this TCR beta chain was seen repeatedly, ten times or more. The data were obtained in a study of blood T cells in healthy people across ages. For the second PCR, which ran for 7 to 11 cycles, a sample-barcoded 5' primer and a J-beta primer mix were used. TCRdb ran MiXCR on the 5' RACE reads and lists one entry per CDR3 protein. Among roughly 650,000 distinct CDR3 sequences listed, approximately 31% were seen once. The germline V gene has CDR1 LNHNV and CDR2 YYDKDF (reference sequence). Trimming removed 1 base at V and 6 bases at J, with 8 bases between. CDR3 length: 13 residues. This sequence joins TRBV15 and TRBJ2-3; D is possibly TRBD1 (6 bases). This receptor was identified in a woman aged 80 or older in good health. The material sequenced was blood. The chain's CDR3 is CATSRVGADTQYF. DNA for the CDR3: TGTGCCACCAGCAGAGTGGGGGCGGATACGCAGTATTTT.